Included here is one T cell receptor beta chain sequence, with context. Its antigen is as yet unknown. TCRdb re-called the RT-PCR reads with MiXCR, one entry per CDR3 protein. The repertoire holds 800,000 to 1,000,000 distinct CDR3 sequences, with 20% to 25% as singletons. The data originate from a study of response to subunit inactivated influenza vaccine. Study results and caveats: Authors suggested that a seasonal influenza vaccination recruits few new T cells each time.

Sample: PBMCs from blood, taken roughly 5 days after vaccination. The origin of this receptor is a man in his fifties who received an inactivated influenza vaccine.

CDR3 amino acids: CASSQEPQGWETQYF. CDR3 nucleotide sequence: TGCGCCAGCAGCCAAGAGCCCCAGGGCTGGGAGACCCAGTACTTC. The chain couples TRBV4-1 to TRBJ2-5; D may be TRBD1 (5 bases). Germline CDR1 is MGHRA and CDR2 is YSYEKL. Trimming cost V 0 bases and J 5 bases, with 13 bases left between them. The CDR3 consists of 15 residues.